A single sample gave rise to the 9 T cell receptor beta chains below, sequenced in a study of blood T cell repertoires in COVID-19. TCRdb keeps only in-frame clones here, not all; method: immunoSEQ multiplex PCR. The data show around 450,000 clones, with about 89% seen just once and more than 4% held by the top ten. The sequencing sample was made of peripheral blood. The receptors shown here come from a woman aged 30 to 39 with acute or convalescent COVID-19.

The chain has TRBV7-9 and TRBJ2-6, with TRBD1 as a possible D gene (5 bases). Germline-derived CDR1 and CDR2 are SEHNR and FQNEAQ (reference sequence). The germline V and J ends were trimmed by 7 bases and 0 bases, with 10 bases remaining between them. The CDR3 contains 15 residues. The CDR3 sequence is CASIPRVSGANVLTF. The CDR3 nucleotides are TGTGCCAGCATCCCCAGGGTCTCTGGGGCCAACGTCCTGACTTTC.

This clone occurred a few times. Other DNA sequences in the same sample also yield this CDR3. This chain links TRBV7-8 with TRBJ1-6, with D unresolved. There are 15 residues in the CDR3. The V gene lost 1 base and the J gene lost 8 bases, with 12 bases spanning the gap. The germline V gene encodes CDR1 SGHVS and CDR2 FQNEAQ. The CDR3 sequence is CASSLGRPGDSPLHF. The CDR3 DNA reads TGTGCCAGCAGCTTAGGGCGGCCCGGGGATTCACCCCTCCACTTT.

The genes are TRBV10-3 and TRBJ1-2, with unresolved D. The germline gives CDR1 ENHRY, CDR2 SYGVKD. V lost 2 bases to trimming and J lost 6 bases, with 19 bases between them. The CDR3 is 16 residues long. Written as DNA, the CDR3 is TGTGCCATCAGTGAGACGTCCCGGGTCTCGGTACATGGCTACACCTTC. Amino acids: CAISETSRVSVHGYTF.

V and J are TRBV10-3 and TRBJ1-2; the D is unclear. V lost 2 bases and J lost 6, with 4 bases in between. Germline CDR1 is ENHRY and CDR2 is SYGVKD. This CDR3 contains 11 residues. CDR3 residues: CAISEGHGYTF. In DNA, the CDR3 is TGTGCCATCAGTGAGGGGCATGGCTACACCTTC.

The genes are TRBV9 and TRBJ2-1; 9 bases match TRBD2. The CDR3 runs 15 residues. J lost 8 bases, V lost 3 bases, and 9 bases had no gene match. Per the germline V gene, CDR1 is SGDLS and CDR2 is YYNGEE. The CDR3 bases are TGTGCCAGCAGCGATAGCGGGGGACCCCAAGATGAGCAGTTCTTC. Protein sequence: CASSDSGGPQDEQFF. The full variable domain, its missing parts supplied by reference TRBV9 and TRBJ2-1, is DSGVTQTPKHLITATGQRVTLRCSPRSGDLSVYWYQQSLDQGLQFLIQYYNGEERAKGNILERFSAQQFPDLHSELNLSSLELGDSALYFCASSDSGGPQDEQFFGPGTRLTVL.

This clone has just a few counts. The rearrangement links TRBV5-1 to TRBJ1-1; weak D call: TRBD1 (5 bases). The CDR3 runs to 17 residues. Germline assignment: CDR1 SGHRS and CDR2 YFSETQ. The V end lost 4 bases, the J end lost 1 base, and 20 bases lay between the germline ends. CDR3 coding DNA: TGCGCCAGCAGCAAGCAGGGTATGGGGGGGACGAACACTGAAGCTTTCTTT. It codes for CASSKQGMGGTNTEAFF.

The J gene is TRBJ1-1, the V gene TRBV28; TRBD1 matches at 11 bases. CDR3 length: 14 residues. J gave up 6 bases and V 8 bases, and 8 bases lay outside the gene matches. Germline-derived CDR1 and CDR2 are MDHEN and SYDVKM. CDR3 nucleotides: TGTGCCAGCCGGACAGGGGGCAGGTGGGCTGAAGCTTTCTTT. Protein: CASRTGGRWAEAFF.

This rearrangement joins TRBV6-4 to TRBJ2-2; D is perhaps TRBD1 (5 bases). The CDR3 sequence is 16 residues long. The V gene's germline CDR1 is MRHNA and CDR2 SNTAGT. Trimming took off 0 bases at V and 3 bases at J, with 11 bases between the two ends. This CDR3 reads CASSDSSQGDTGELFF. The CDR3 region has the DNA TGTGCCAGCAGTGACTCGAGTCAGGGCGACACCGGGGAGCTGTTTTTT.

The chain links TRBV7-2 to TRBJ1-6, with 8 nucleotides matching TRBD1. The CDR3 is 14 residues long. The V gene's germline CDR1 is SGHTA and CDR2 FQGNSA. Trimming took 5 bases from V and 12 from J; bases not matched to a gene: 9. CDR3 nucleotides: TGTGCCAGCAGCACCTTAGACAGGGGAGGACCCCTCCACTTT. Its translation is CASSTLDRGGPLHF.